The entry below gives a single T cell receptor (beta chain) sequence along with its context. This sample is part of a study of blood T cell repertoires in COVID-19. The wider study: COVID-19 samples collected from the United States, Italy and Spain covered acute and convalescent phases. Sources were T cells, B-cell-depleted T cells, or PBMCs; the material itself was cDNA or gDNA.

Study processing details: Reference gene primer amplification in the assay estimated nucleated cell counts. Only in-frame clones appear in the TCRdb table, and some are missing; sequencing was by immunoSEQ multiplex PCR. D and trimming were read from the DNA, whereas the V and J calls and clone size are those reported in that table. The sample yields more than 75,000 clones, roughly 90% seen once. The CDR3 runs to 14 residues. Germline loops: CDR1 SGHKS, CDR2 YYEKEE (reference sequence). J gave up 1 base and V 3 bases, and 2 bases lay outside the gene matches. Seattle cases were enrolled at active infection and followed longitudinally.

The TCR comes from a man aged 45-65 years with COVID-19, enrolled during active disease. This chain links TRBV5-5 with TRBJ2-7; 9 bases agree with TRBD1. The sequenced sample consisted of peripheral blood. The CDR3 bases are TGTGCCAGCAGCTACGGGACAGGGTCCTACGAGCAGTACTTC. Amino acid sequence: CASSYGTGSYEQYF.